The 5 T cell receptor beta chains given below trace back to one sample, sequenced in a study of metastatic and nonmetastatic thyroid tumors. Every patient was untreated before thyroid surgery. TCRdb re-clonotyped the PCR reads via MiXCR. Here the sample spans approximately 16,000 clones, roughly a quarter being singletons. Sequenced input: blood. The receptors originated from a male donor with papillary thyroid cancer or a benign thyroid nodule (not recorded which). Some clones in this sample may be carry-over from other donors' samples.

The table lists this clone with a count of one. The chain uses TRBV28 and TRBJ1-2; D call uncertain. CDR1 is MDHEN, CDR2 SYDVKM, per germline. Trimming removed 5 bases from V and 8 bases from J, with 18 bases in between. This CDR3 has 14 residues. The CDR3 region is CASSPPGPGNGYTF. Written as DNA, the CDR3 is TGTGCCAGCAGTCCACCGGGCCCGGGCAACGGCTACACCTTC.

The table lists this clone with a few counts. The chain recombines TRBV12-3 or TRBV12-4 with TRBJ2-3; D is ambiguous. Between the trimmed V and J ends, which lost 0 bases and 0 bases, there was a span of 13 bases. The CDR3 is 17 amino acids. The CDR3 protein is CASSLAGSVGSTDTQYF. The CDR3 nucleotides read TGTGCCAGCAGTTTAGCGGGTAGTGTGGGCAGCACAGATACGCAGTATTTT.

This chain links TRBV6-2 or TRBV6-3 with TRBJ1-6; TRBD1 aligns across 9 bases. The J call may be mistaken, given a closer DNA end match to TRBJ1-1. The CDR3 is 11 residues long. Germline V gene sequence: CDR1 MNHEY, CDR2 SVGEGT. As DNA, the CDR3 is TGTGCCAGCAGCAGGACAGGGGAGGCTTTCTTT. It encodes CASSRTGEAFF.

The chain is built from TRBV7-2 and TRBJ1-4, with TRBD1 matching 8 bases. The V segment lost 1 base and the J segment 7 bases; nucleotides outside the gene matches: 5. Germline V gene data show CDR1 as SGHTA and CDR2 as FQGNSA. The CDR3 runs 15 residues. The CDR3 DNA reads TGTGCCAGCAGCTTAGACCGTACAGGGGGTGAAAAACTGTTTTTT. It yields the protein CASSLDRTGGEKLFF.

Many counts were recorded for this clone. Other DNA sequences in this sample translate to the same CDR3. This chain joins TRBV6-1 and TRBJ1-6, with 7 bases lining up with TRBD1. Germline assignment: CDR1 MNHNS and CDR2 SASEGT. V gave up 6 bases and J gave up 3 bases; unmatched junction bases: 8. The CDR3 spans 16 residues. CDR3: CASSQRDRNYNSPLHF. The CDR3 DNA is TGTGCCAGCAGCCAAAGGGACAGAAACTATAATTCACCCCTCCACTTT.